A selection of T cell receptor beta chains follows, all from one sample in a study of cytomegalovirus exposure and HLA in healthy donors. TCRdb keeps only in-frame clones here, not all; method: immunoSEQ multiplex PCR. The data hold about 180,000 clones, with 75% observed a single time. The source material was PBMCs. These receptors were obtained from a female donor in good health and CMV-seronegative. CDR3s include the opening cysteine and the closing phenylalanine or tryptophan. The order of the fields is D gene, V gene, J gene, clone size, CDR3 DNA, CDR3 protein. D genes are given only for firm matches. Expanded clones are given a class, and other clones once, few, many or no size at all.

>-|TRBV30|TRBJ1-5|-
TGTGCCTGGACCCCCTTCCCAGGGGTGGGAAATCAGCCCCAGCATTTT
CAWTPFPGVGNQPQHF
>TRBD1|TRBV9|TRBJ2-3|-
TGTGCCAGCAGCGTAGAGCAGGGGGTAACAGATACGCAGTATTTT
CASSVEQGVTDTQYF
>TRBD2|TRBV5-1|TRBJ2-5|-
TGCGCCAGCAGCTTCCCACTAGCGGGAGGACCTTCTAAAGGGACCCAGTACTTC
CASSFPLAGGPSKGTQYF
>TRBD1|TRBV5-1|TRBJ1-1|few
TGCGCCAGCAGCTCCCGGGACAGGGGGCAAGGGAACACTGAAGCTTTCTTT
CASSSRDRGQGNTEAFF
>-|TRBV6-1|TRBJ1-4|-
TGTGCCATCCAGGGAGGGTATGGGGAAAAACTGTTTTTT
CAIQGGYGEKLFF
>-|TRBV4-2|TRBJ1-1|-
TGTGCCAGCAGCCCGGAGCCAGCGAGCATGAACACTGAAGCTTTCTTT
CASSPEPASMNTEAFF
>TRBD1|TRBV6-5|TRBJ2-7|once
TGTGCCAGCAGCTACCGGGACAGGGGGCTCTACGAGCAGTACTTC
CASSYRDRGLYEQYF
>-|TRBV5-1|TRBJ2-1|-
TGCGCCAGCAGCGCTACGGGACTCGCCTTAAGCTACAATGAGCAGTTCTTC
CASSATGLALSYNEQFF
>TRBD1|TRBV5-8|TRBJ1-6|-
TGTGCCAGCAGCCCCGGGACAGCCAGCCCATTCTATAATTCACCCCTCCACTTT
CASSPGTASPFYNSPLHF
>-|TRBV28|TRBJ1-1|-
TGTGCCAGCAGTTTAGGCGGGGCGAACACTGAAGCTTTCTTT
CASSLGGANTEAFF
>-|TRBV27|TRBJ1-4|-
TGTGCCAGCAGTTGGGAGGCCCGAAATGAAAAACTGTTTTTT
CASSWEARNEKLFF
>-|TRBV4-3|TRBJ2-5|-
TGCGCCAGCAGCCCTAGTTTCCAAGAGACCCAGTACTTC
CASSPSFQETQYF
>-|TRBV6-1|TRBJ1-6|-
TGTGCCAGCAGACTAAATAATAATTCACCCCTCCACTTT
CASRLNNNSPLHF
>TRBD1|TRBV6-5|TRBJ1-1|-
TGTGCCAGCAGTTACTCCGGGACAGGGCGGAGGGGAGCTTTCTTT
CASSYSGTGRRGAFF
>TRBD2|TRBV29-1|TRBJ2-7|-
TGCAGCGCTTCCACGGGACTAGCGGGGGTCGGAGGGGAGCAGTACTTC
CSASTGLAGVGGEQYF
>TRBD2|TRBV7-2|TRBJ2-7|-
TGTGCCACCTCACCGGGCGGGAGGGACGACGAGCAGTACTTC
CATSPGGRDDEQYF
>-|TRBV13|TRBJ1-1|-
TGTGCCAGCAGCTTAGAACAGAACACTGAAGCTTTCTTT
CASSLEQNTEAFF
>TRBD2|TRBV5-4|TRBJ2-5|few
TGTGCCAGCAGCCCCGGGACTAGCGGGAGGGAGACCCAGTACTTC
CASSPGTSGRETQYF
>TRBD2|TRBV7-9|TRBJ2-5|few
TGTGCCAGCAGCCTTCCGACTAGCGGAGAGACCCAGTACTTC
CASSLPTSGETQYF
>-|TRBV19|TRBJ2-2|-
TGTGCCAGTAGTCCAGACTACAGTACCGGGGAGCTGTTTTTT
CASSPDYSTGELFF
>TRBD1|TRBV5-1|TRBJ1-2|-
TGCGCCAGCCTTACCGAGCCGGGACAGAACAATGGCTACACCTTC
CASLTEPGQNNGYTF
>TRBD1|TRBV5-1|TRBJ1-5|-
TGCGCCAGCAGCTTTCGTTCTTTACAGGGGGATGGGCAGCCCCAGCATTTT
CASSFRSLQGDGQPQHF